Below, 14 T cell receptor beta chains from the same sample are listed, as sequenced in a study of T cells after yellow fever vaccination. In TCRdb, the 5' RACE reads were re-called with MiXCR into one record per CDR3 protein. The data show around 590,000 distinct CDR3 sequences, more than 9% seen once. This specimen consisted of PBMCs, obtained on the day of the yellow fever booster vaccination. The receptors come from a man aged 25 to 45 who received the YFV17D yellow fever vaccine.

This clonotype occurred a few times. The chain employs TRBV5-1 and TRBJ2-1; 12 nucleotides match TRBD2. J gave up 12 bases and V 4 bases, and 8 bases lay outside the gene matches. Per the germline V gene, CDR1 is SGHRS and CDR2 is YFSETQ. The CDR3 is 14 amino acids. The CDR3 DNA reads TGCGCCAGCAGCCCCCCTAGCGGGAGGGCTGGGCAGTTCTTC. It is translated as CASSPPSGRAGQFF.

As concerns this clonotype: One end of the junction varies from germline; a read error may be responsible. The chain has TRBV10-3 and TRBJ2-1; perhaps D is TRBD1 or TRBD2 (5 bases each). This CDR3 is built from 13 residues. Germline CDR1 and CDR2: ENHRY and SYGVKD. The CDR3 loop reads CAIIDSSGGNSSF. For the CDR3, the DNA is TGTGCCATCATTGACTCCTCTGGGGGAAACAGCTCCTTC.

A few counts support this clonotype. V and J are TRBV28 and TRBJ2-1; no reliable D call. The CDR3 has 13 amino acids. Germline assignment: CDR1 MDHEN and CDR2 SYDVKM. The germline V and J ends were trimmed by 3 bases and 8 bases, with 11 bases remaining between them. DNA for the CDR3: TGTGCCAGCAGTTTGCTTTCCCGGGATGAGCAGTTCTTC. This translates into CASSLLSRDEQFF.

The chain carries TRBV5-1 and TRBJ2-5; D may be TRBD1 (6 bases). CDR1 and CDR2 (germline): SGHRS, YFSETQ. Trimming cost V 4 bases and J 3 bases, with 13 bases left between them. This CDR3 is 14 amino acids long. The CDR3 nucleotides read TGCGCCAGCAGCCCCGGGACACAGGAAGAGACCCAGTACTTC. This encodes CASSPGTQEETQYF.

The chain carries TRBV6-1 and TRBJ2-7, with TRBD1 matching over 11 bases. The CDR3 runs 13 residues. CDR1 MNHNS and CDR2 SASEGT come from the germline V gene. Trimming cost V 8 bases and J 6 bases; bases outside gene matches: 6. Here the CDR3 DNA reads TGTGCCAGCTCTGCCGGGACAGGGGGCGAGCAGTACTTC. This encodes CASSAGTGGEQYF.

This clonotype was observed a few times. The chain employs TRBV5-1 and TRBJ2-5; D unclear. With 4 bases removed from V and 7 bases from J, the gap between germline ends came to 14 bases. The CDR3 is made up of 13 amino acids. Germline V gene lookup returns CDR1 SGHRS and CDR2 YFSETQ. CDR3 in amino acids: CASSPDRDGTQYF. The CDR3 DNA is TGCGCCAGCAGCCCAGACCGCGACGGGACCCAGTACTTC. Full variable domain (remainder filled in from reference TRBV5-1 and TRBJ2-5): KAGVTQTPRYLIKTRGQQVTLSCSPISGHRSVSWYQQTPGQGLQFLFEYFSETQRNKGNFPGRFSGRQFSNSRSEMNVSTLELGDSALYLCASSPDRDGTQYFGPGTRLLVL.

This chain uses TRBV20-1 with TRBJ2-5; 8 bases agree with TRBD2. Germline V gene lookup returns CDR1 DFQATT and CDR2 SNEGSKA (reference sequence). This CDR3 is 13 amino acids long. Germline trimming cut 5 bases from V and 5 bases from J; bases unmatched to any gene: 7. CDR3 sequence: CSASGLARETQYF. DNA of the CDR3: TGCAGTGCTTCAGGACTAGCCCGGGAGACCCAGTACTTC.

This chain connects TRBV7-6 to TRBJ2-5, with D possibly being TRBD1 (5 bases). Germline V lookup: CDR1 SGHVS, CDR2 FNYEAQ. V was trimmed by 4 bases and J by 3 bases, leaving 9 bases between them. The CDR3 loop spans 13 amino acids. The CDR3 is CASSSFREETQYF. The CDR3 DNA is TGTGCCAGCAGCTCTTTCAGGGAAGAGACCCAGTACTTC.

This clonotype was seen ten or more times. This chain links TRBV5-5 with TRBJ2-7, with a tentative D call TRBD1 (6 bases). This CDR3 has 15 amino acids. CDR1 and CDR2 (germline): SGHKS, YYEKEE (reference sequence). Trimming stripped 1 base from V and 5 bases from J, with 16 bases between. Here the CDR3 DNA reads TGTGCCAGCAGCTTGTCTCTGGTCAGGGGCGACGAGCAGTACTTC. Residues: CASSLSLVRGDEQYF. Together with reference TRBV5-5 and TRBJ2-7, the CDR3 gives the full variable domain: DAGVTQSPTHLIKTRGQQVTLRCSPISGHKSVSWYQQVLGQGPQFIFQYYEKEERGRGNFPDRFSARQFPNYSSELNVNALLLGDSALYLCASSLSLVRGDEQYFGPGTRLTVT.

On this clonotype itself: Compared with germline, one end of the junction differs, possibly owing to a read error. This chain connects TRBV5-6 to TRBJ2-5; perhaps D is TRBD1 or TRBD2 (5 bases each). The CDR3 runs 13 residues. In germline, CDR1 is SGHDT, CDR2 YYEEEE. The chain's CDR3 is CAISPGAQETQYF. The CDR3 DNA follows: TGTGCCATCAGCCCCGGGGCCCAAGAGACCCAGTACTTC.

J is TRBJ2-5 and V is TRBV7-9, with D perhaps TRBD2 (5 bases). CDR3 length equals 13 residues. V was cut by 3 bases and J by 7 bases, with 12 bases left in between. Germline CDR1 SEHNR, CDR2 FQNEAQ (reference sequence). DNA for the CDR3: TGTGCCAGCAGCTTCCAGGAGGCTAGGACCCAGTACTTC. It codes for CASSFQEARTQYF. Full variable domain (outside the CDR3, taken from reference TRBV7-9 and TRBJ2-5): DTGVSQNPRHKITKRGQNVTFRCDPISEHNRLYWYRQTLGQGPEFLTYFQNEAQLEKSRLLSDRFSAERPKGSFSTLEIQRTEQGDSAMYLCASSFQEARTQYFGPGTRLLVL.

This clonotype was recorded a few times. CDR3 residues: CASSLRSGVKLFF. CDR3 coding DNA: TGTGCCAGCAGTTTACGTTCGGGGGTTAAGCTGTTTTTT. The chain joins TRBV12-3 or TRBV12-4 to TRBJ1-4; D may be TRBD1 (5 bases). The CDR3 runs to 13 residues. The V gene lost 2 bases and the J gene lost 14 bases, with 15 bases spanning the gap.

The chain combines TRBV24-1 with TRBJ2-2; the D gene is possibly TRBD2 (6 bases). Per germline, CDR1 KGHDR and CDR2 SFDVKD. The ends were cut back, 5 bases at V and 9 bases at J, with 15 bases in the middle. CDR3 length: 14 amino acids. CDR3 loop: CATSGTSNSRELFF. CDR3 nucleotide sequence: TGTGCCACCAGTGGCACTAGCAACAGCCGGGAGCTGTTTTTT.

The chain uses TRBV10-3 and TRBJ2-7; 7 nucleotides line up with TRBD1. V lost 2 bases, J lost 5 bases, and 3 bases stayed unmatched. Germline V CDR1 and CDR2: ENHRY, SYGVKD. This CDR3 spans 13 amino acids. As DNA, the CDR3 is TGTGCCATCAGTGAGGACAGGGAGAACGAGCAGTACTTC. This codes for CAISEDRENEQYF.